What follows are 29 T cell receptor beta chains derived from one specimen sequenced in a study of blood T cell repertoires in COVID-19. Some clones are missing from TCRdb's copy, which holds only in-frame ones; the method was immunoSEQ multiplex PCR. The repertoire holds over 350,000 clones, with roughly 87% as singletons. The sequencing sample was made of PBMCs or T cells enriched from blood (not recorded which). The receptor source for this set is a woman aged 18 to 35 with acute COVID-19.

This clone was counted only a few times. This chain links TRBV15 with TRBJ1-1; weak D call: TRBD1 (6 bases). V was cut by 5 bases and J by 1 base, with 11 bases left in between. The germline V gene has CDR1 LNHNV and CDR2 YYDKDF (reference sequence). The CDR3 is 14 amino acids. The CDR3 region is CATSEPGQNTEAFF. CDR3 in DNA: TGTGCCACCAGCGAACCGGGACAGAACACTGAAGCTTTCTTT.

The chain joins TRBV6-5 to TRBJ2-2; 7 bases align to TRBD1. The CDR3 has 16 residues. Germline V gene lookup returns CDR1 MNHEY and CDR2 SVGAGI. Trimming cost V 2 bases and J 3 bases; bases outside gene matches: 6. CDR3 coding DNA: TGTGCCAGCAGTTACGCTAGGGGGCCCGACACCGGGGAGCTGTTTTTT. This translates into CASSYARGPDTGELFF.

The genes are TRBV7-9 and TRBJ1-2, with 10 bases fitting TRBD1. CDR1 is SEHNR and CDR2 is FQNEAQ in the germline V gene (reference sequence). V trimming: 5 bases; J trimming: 1 base; junction bases outside the gene matches: 7. This CDR3 is built from 16 residues. CDR3 in DNA: TGTGCCAGCAGCACGCAGGACAGGGGGAGTAACTATGGCTACACCTTC. Its translation is CASSTQDRGSNYGYTF.

This sequence joins TRBV19 and TRBJ1-5; weak D call: TRBD1 (5 bases). The CDR3 consists of 14 residues. V lost 6 bases and J 3 bases, leaving 12 bases between the germline ends. Germline CDR1 and CDR2: LNHDA and SQIVND (reference sequence). As DNA, the CDR3 is TGTGCCAGTAGATGGGGCCCCCTCAATCAGCCCCAGCATTTT. It codes for CASRWGPLNQPQHF. The variable domain in full, completed from reference TRBV19 and TRBJ1-5, reads DGGITQSPKYLFRKEGQNVTLSCEQNLNHDAMYWYRQDPGQGLRLIYYSQIVNDFQKGDIAEGYSVSREKKESFPLTVTSAQKNPTAFYLCASRWGPLNQPQHFGDGTRLSIL.

This clone was counted a single time. V usage is TRBV9 and J usage is TRBJ1-1; D is possibly TRBD1 (5 bases). The CDR3 extends over 14 amino acids. V lost 0 bases and J lost 9, with 15 bases in between. Germline assignment: CDR1 SGDLS and CDR2 YYNGEE. DNA for the CDR3: TGTGCCAGCAGCGTAGGGGGGGTTACAGGCAAAGCTTTCTTT. Residues: CASSVGGVTGKAFF.

The chain links TRBV19 to TRBJ2-1; TRBD1 agrees at 8 bases. Germline V gene lookup returns CDR1 LNHDA and CDR2 SQIVND (reference sequence). The CDR3 extends over 15 amino acids. Losses at the gene ends were 5 bases for V and 2 bases for J; bases not matched to a gene: 5. CDR3 region: CASSSRGLTYNEQFF. CDR3 sequence (DNA): TGTGCCAGTAGTTCCAGGGGGCTGACCTACAATGAGCAGTTCTTC.

The chain recombines TRBV10-3 with TRBJ2-2; D is ambiguous. The CDR3 covers 15 residues. Germline V CDR1 and CDR2: ENHRY, SYGVKD. V was shortened by 4 bases and J by 4 bases, with 13 bases between the two germline ends. CDR3 DNA: TGTGCCATCAGTGGCCCAGAAAGATCCACCGGGGAGCTGTTTTTT. Translated, it gives CAISGPERSTGELFF.

The CDR3 spells CASSTTGGTDTQYF. The DNA of the CDR3 is TGCGCCAGCAGCACGACGGGGGGAACAGATACGCAGTATTTT. The V and J genes are TRBV5-1 and TRBJ2-3; TRBD2 agrees at 7 bases. Germline CDR1 is SGHRS and CDR2 is YFSETQ. The CDR3 runs 14 residues. Trimming removed 4 bases from V and 3 bases from J; junction bases left unmatched: 5. The whole variable domain, filled in from reference TRBV5-1 and TRBJ2-3, reads KAGVTQTPRYLIKTRGQQVTLSCSPISGHRSVSWYQQTPGQGLQFLFEYFSETQRNKGNFPGRFSGRQFSNSRSEMNVSTLELGDSALYLCASSTTGGTDTQYFGPGTRLTVL.

The chain has TRBV29-1 and TRBJ1-2, with D possibly matching TRBD1 (5 bases). CDR1 SQVTM and CDR2 ANQGSEA come from the germline V gene. V lost 4 bases and J lost 8, with 14 bases in between. The CDR3 consists of 12 residues. CDR3 loop: CSVGRTPGGYTF. The CDR3, as DNA: TGCAGCGTTGGCCGGACCCCAGGGGGCTACACCTTC.

This clone was recorded only once. The rearrangement joins TRBV28 to TRBJ2-2; weak D call: TRBD1 (5 bases). Germline CDR1 MDHEN, CDR2 SYDVKM. Trimming shortened V by 5 bases and J by 4 bases, and 14 bases separated the two germline ends. This CDR3 is built from 15 residues. In DNA, the CDR3 is TGTGCCAGCAGTCTAAACGCAAGGGGCACCGGGGAGCTGTTTTTT. Its protein product is CASSLNARGTGELFF.

This clone was counted a single time. The J gene is TRBJ2-1, the V gene TRBV29-1; 8 bases map to TRBD2. Germline lookup yields CDR1 SQVTM and CDR2 ANQGSEA. The V and J ends lost 2 bases and 8 bases, in that order; junction bases with no gene match: 8. This CDR3 region has 14 residues. The CDR3: CSVEPGSGTHEQFF. The CDR3 nucleotides read TGCAGCGTTGAACCGGGTAGCGGGACCCATGAGCAGTTCTTC.

V is TRBV9 and J is TRBJ2-1; 9 bases are shared with TRBD2. This CDR3 has 16 amino acids. Germline CDR1 reads SGDLS; CDR2 reads YYNGEE. The V gene end was trimmed by 0 bases and the J gene end by 4 bases; junction bases not matched to a gene: 5. CDR3 amino acids: CASSVVGSGGYNEQFF. CDR3 nucleotides: TGTGCCAGCAGCGTAGTGGGTAGCGGGGGATACAATGAGCAGTTCTTC. Combining the CDR3 with reference TRBV9 and TRBJ2-1 gives the whole variable domain DSGVTQTPKHLITATGQRVTLRCSPRSGDLSVYWYQQSLDQGLQFLIQYYNGEERAKGNILERFSAQQFPDLHSELNLSSLELGDSALYFCASSVVGSGGYNEQFFGPGTRLTVL.

The rearrangement uses TRBV28 and TRBJ2-7; 12 bases match TRBD2. This CDR3 region has 14 residues. Germline-derived CDR1 and CDR2 are MDHEN and SYDVKM. V was clipped by 4 bases and J by 3 bases; unmatched bases: 1. The CDR3 nucleotides read TGTGCCAGCAGTTCGACTAGCGGGAGCTACGAGCAGTACTTC. This encodes CASSSTSGSYEQYF.

The J gene is TRBJ1-4, the V gene TRBV7-9; D unclear. V was clipped by 2 bases and J by 6 bases, with 7 bases between them. The germline V gene encodes CDR1 SEHNR and CDR2 FQNEAQ (reference sequence). The CDR3 runs 13 residues. CDR3 loop: CASSLLADEKLFF. CDR3 in DNA: TGTGCCAGCAGCTTATTAGCGGATGAAAAACTGTTTTTT.

This clone showed up just a few times. The rearrangement uses TRBV5-1 and TRBJ2-1, with TRBD2 matching 10 bases. There are 15 residues in the CDR3. V trimming: 0 bases; J trimming: 7 bases; junction bases outside the gene matches: 4. The germline V gene has CDR1 SGHRS and CDR2 YFSETQ. The CDR3 bases are TGCGCCAGCAGCTTGGGAGCGGGGGGGCAGAATGAGCAGTTCTTC. Translated: CASSLGAGGQNEQFF.

CDR3 region: CASSPFQGWGQPQHF. The CDR3 DNA reads TGTGCCAGCTCACCATTTCAGGGATGGGGTCAGCCCCAGCATTTT. V usage is TRBV18 and J usage is TRBJ1-5, with a tentative D call TRBD1 (5 bases). This CDR3 is built from 15 residues. CDR1 KGHSH and CDR2 LQKENI come from the germline V gene. V dropped 2 bases and J dropped 6 bases, with 14 bases sitting between them.

The genes are TRBV7-3 and TRBJ1-5; TRBD1 agrees at 8 bases. The length of the CDR3 is 18 residues. With V trimmed by 6 bases and J by 1 base, 14 bases remained unmatched. Per the germline V gene, CDR1 is SGHTA and CDR2 is FQGTGA. Here the CDR3 reads CASRHRTQGAGSNQPQHF. DNA of the CDR3: TGTGCCAGCAGACATCGTACTCAGGGGGCCGGGAGCAATCAGCCCCAGCATTTT.

This clone showed up just a few times. The sample holds other DNA sequences that translate to the same CDR3. The chain is built from TRBV5-1 and TRBJ1-1; D uncertain. The CDR3 contains 13 residues. Looked up from germline, CDR1 is SGHRS and CDR2 is YFSETQ. The germline V and J ends were trimmed by 0 bases and 1 base, with 4 bases remaining between them. The CDR3 coding sequence is TGCGCCAGCAGCTTGGCAGGGAACACTGAAGCTTTCTTT. Encoded protein: CASSLAGNTEAFF.

The CDR3 coding sequence is TGTGCCAGCAGCCAACGACAGGGGAGGACGTACGACAATGAGCAGTTCTTC. It specifies CASSQRQGRTYDNEQFF. This chain uses TRBV14 with TRBJ2-1; 8 bases line up with TRBD1. With 2 bases clipped from V and 5 bases from J, the junction kept 11 bases outside the gene matches. The CDR3 has 17 residues. Germline V gene lookup returns CDR1 SGHDN and CDR2 FVKESK. Combining the CDR3 with reference TRBV14 and TRBJ2-1 gives the whole variable domain EAGVTQFPSHSVIEKGQTVTLRCDPISGHDNLYWYRRVMGKEIKFLLHFVKESKQDESGMPNNRFLAERTGGTYSTLKVQPAELEDSGVYFCASSQRQGRTYDNEQFFGPGTRLTVL.

V is TRBV6-5 and J is TRBJ2-2, with D perhaps matching TRBD1 (5 bases). V was clipped by 9 bases and J by 0 bases, with 11 bases between them. This CDR3 has 14 residues. Germline CDR1 is MNHEY and CDR2 is SVGAGI. CDR3 DNA sequence: TGTGCCAGTTCCGAGACAGCGAACACCGGGGAGCTGTTTTTT. Protein: CASSETANTGELFF.

The chain joins TRBV2 to TRBJ1-3, with a possible D match to TRBD1 (6 bases). V lost 6 bases and J 3 bases, leaving 12 bases between the germline ends. Germline V gives CDR1 SNHLY, CDR2 FYNNEI. The CDR3 is made up of 14 amino acids. CDR3 bases: TGTGCCAGCAGAGAACAGGGAAATGGAAACACCATATATTTT. The encoded protein is CASREQGNGNTIYF.

This clone was observed many times. V usage is TRBV7-9 and J usage is TRBJ2-7; 10 nucleotides align to TRBD2. Germline loops: CDR1 SEHNR, CDR2 FQNEAQ (reference sequence). The CDR3 is 14 residues long. The junction had 3 bases not matched to a gene; V was cut back by 7 bases and J by 0 bases. In DNA, the CDR3 is TGTGCCAGCACCACTAGCGGGGACTCCTACGAGCAGTACTTC. Encoded protein: CASTTSGDSYEQYF. Combining the CDR3 with reference TRBV7-9 and TRBJ2-7 gives the whole variable domain DTGVSQNPRHKITKRGQNVTFRCDPISEHNRLYWYRQTLGQGPEFLTYFQNEAQLEKSRLLSDRFSAERPKGSFSTLEIQRTEQGDSAMYLCASTTSGDSYEQYFGPGTRLTVT.

This clone was recorded once. This chain links TRBV7-2 with TRBJ2-2; 11 nucleotides match TRBD2. This CDR3 region has 14 residues. Looked up from germline, CDR1 is SGHTA and CDR2 is FQGNSA. The V segment lost 7 bases and the J segment 6 bases; nucleotides outside the gene matches: 4. The CDR3 reads CASTVAGGPGELFF. Written as DNA, the CDR3 is TGTGCCAGCACCGTAGCGGGGGGGCCCGGGGAGCTGTTTTTT.

This chain uses TRBV5-5 with TRBJ1-4, with a possible D match to TRBD1 (5 bases). In germline, CDR1 is SGHKS, CDR2 YYEKEE (reference sequence). V lost 4 bases, J lost 5 bases, and 9 bases lay in between. This CDR3 has 13 residues. The CDR3 reads CASSNRLNEKLFF. The CDR3 nucleotides are TGTGCCAGCAGCAACAGGTTGAATGAAAAACTGTTTTTT.

This clone was seen only once. This rearrangement joins TRBV27 to TRBJ1-2, with 7 bases that match TRBD1. The CDR3 runs 13 residues. J was trimmed by 6 bases and V by 2 bases; bases with no gene match: 3. Germline CDR1 reads MNHEY; CDR2 reads SMNVEV (reference sequence). This chain's CDR3 is CASSLGTEHGYTF. The CDR3 bases are TGTGCCAGCAGTTTAGGGACAGAACATGGCTACACCTTC.

Turning to this clone: Other DNA sequences within the sample encode an identical CDR3. This chain uses TRBV28 with TRBJ1-1; D gene uncertain. V was cut by 7 bases and J by 1 base, with 4 bases left in between. This CDR3 has 11 amino acids. Germline V CDR1 and CDR2: MDHEN, SYDVKM. The CDR3 bases are TGTGCCAGCATCCAGAACACTGAAGCTTTCTTT. The encoded protein is CASIQNTEAFF.

This clone occurred once. The gene calls are TRBV7-2 and TRBJ1-3; perhaps TRBD1 as D (6 bases). Trimming removed 5 bases from V and 4 bases from J, with 12 bases in between. CDR3 length: 14 residues. Germline V CDR1 and CDR2: SGHTA, FQGNSA. CDR3 residues: CASSPGHVGNTIYF. Here the CDR3 DNA reads TGTGCCAGCAGCCCGGGACACGTCGGAAACACCATATATTTT.

This sequence joins TRBV10-3 and TRBJ1-5; D uncertain. CDR1 is ENHRY, CDR2 SYGVKD, per germline. The CDR3 totals 15 residues. Deletions cut 3 bases from V and 0 bases from J, with 9 bases between. The CDR3 reads CAISESSDSNQPQHF. The CDR3 nucleotides are TGTGCCATCAGTGAATCGTCAGATAGCAATCAGCCCCAGCATTTT.

Details on this clone: Different DNA sequences within this sample yield the same CDR3. The rearrangement uses TRBV2 and TRBJ1-5; D is perhaps TRBD1 (5 bases). V dropped 3 bases and J dropped 4 bases, with 13 bases sitting between them. This CDR3 has 15 amino acids. Germline V gene lookup returns CDR1 SNHLY and CDR2 FYNNEI. The chain's CDR3 is CASSEEGLGNQPQHF. CDR3 nucleotide sequence: TGTGCCAGCAGTGAGGAGGGGCTTGGGAATCAGCCCCAGCATTTT.